What follows are 10 T cell receptor beta chains derived from one specimen sequenced in a study of blood T cells in healthy people across ages. A second about 7 to 11 cycle PCR used barcoded and J-beta primers. TCRdb fed the 5' RACE reads into MiXCR, producing one record per CDR3 protein. The sample has over 950,000 distinct CDR3 sequences, 51% seen once; the top ten hold about 21%. Sequenced sample: blood. The receptors come from a woman in her fifties or sixties in good health.

The chain combines TRBV7-9 with TRBJ2-5; no definite D call. V lost 0 bases, J lost 1 base, and 9 bases lay in between. The CDR3 totals 15 residues. The germline CDR1 and CDR2 sequences are SEHNR and FQNEAQ (reference sequence). The CDR3: CASSLASVIQETQYF. CDR3 in DNA: TGTGCCAGCAGCTTAGCGTCTGTAATCCAAGAGACCCAGTACTTC.

A note on this clonotype: One end of the junction does not line up with germline, which may come from a read error. The rearrangement uses TRBV7-7 and TRBJ2-7; tentatively, D is TRBD1 or TRBD2 (5 bases each). The V gene's germline CDR1 is SSHAT and CDR2 FNYEAQ (reference sequence). This CDR3 spans 13 amino acids. The CDR3 loop is CASSLAGASEQYF. Here the CDR3 DNA reads TGTGCCAGCAGCCTAGCCGGGGCCAGCGAGCAGTACTTC.

V and J are TRBV29-1 and TRBJ1-1; no clear D. The CDR3 has 11 residues. Between the trimmed V and J ends, which lost 4 bases and 1 base, there was a span of 4 bases. From germline, CDR1 is SQVTM and CDR2 ANQGSEA. CDR3 protein: CSVVSNTEAFF. DNA for the CDR3: TGCAGCGTTGTCTCGAACACTGAAGCTTTCTTT.

This clonotype was observed once. The rearrangement links TRBV20-1 to TRBJ2-4; D unclear. Judging by the DNA end, TRBJ2-7 fits better; the J call may be wrong. There are 12 residues in the CDR3. CDR1 is DFQATT and CDR2 is SNEGSKA in the germline V gene (reference sequence). CDR3 sequence reads: CSAARSPNEQYF. The DNA for the CDR3 is TGCAGTGCTGCTCGTAGCCCTAACGAGCAGTACTTC.

At least ten counts were recorded for this clonotype. V and J are TRBV10-3 and TRBJ2-7; 12 bases line up with TRBD1. In germline, CDR1 is ENHRY, CDR2 SYGVKD. This CDR3 has 13 amino acids. J was trimmed by 6 bases and V by 6 bases; bases with no gene match: 3. CDR3 bases: TGTGCCATCAGAGGGACAGGGGGCGGCGAGCAGTACTTC. Residues: CAIRGTGGGEQYF.

This sequence joins TRBV5-1 and TRBJ2-3; either TRBD1 or TRBD2 may supply D (5 bases each). Germline CDR1 reads SGHRS; CDR2 reads YFSETQ. The V gene lost 2 bases and the J gene lost 6 bases, with 13 bases spanning the gap. The CDR3 extends over 14 amino acids. The CDR3 reads CASSFLGRWDTQYF. In nucleotides, the CDR3 is TGCGCCAGCAGCTTTCTGGGACGGTGGGATACGCAGTATTTT.

This clonotype has a single count. The chain links TRBV7-2 to TRBJ1-2, with D hard to call. Germline loops: CDR1 SGHTA, CDR2 FQGNSA. Trimming took 5 bases from V and 1 from J, leaving 14 bases between them. There are 15 residues in the CDR3. CDR3 sequence reads: CASSPRRSLNYGYTF. CDR3 DNA sequence: TGTGCCAGCAGCCCACGGAGATCGCTTAACTATGGCTACACCTTC.

Only a few counts were recorded for this clonotype. The chain employs TRBV9 and TRBJ2-7; 8 bases fit TRBD2. The germline V gene encodes CDR1 SGDLS and CDR2 YYNGEE. The CDR3 sequence is 14 residues long. With V trimmed by 2 bases and J by 2 bases, 3 bases remained unmatched. For the CDR3, the DNA is TGTGCCAGCAGCGTTAGCGGGACAACCTACGAGCAGTACTTC. This codes for CASSVSGTTYEQYF.

This clonotype was counted between two and nine times. The V call is TRBV4-2, the J call TRBJ2-7, with 9 bases aligning to TRBD2. The CDR3 extends over 17 amino acids. J lost 3 bases, V lost 2 bases, and 11 bases had no gene match. Germline V lookup: CDR1 LGHNA, CDR2 YNFKEQ. The CDR3 spells CASSQRPTSGFVYEQYF. CDR3 DNA: TGTGCCAGCAGCCAACGCCCCACTAGCGGGTTTGTCTACGAGCAGTACTTC.

The chain links TRBV6-1 to TRBJ1-6, with D maybe TRBD1 (5 bases). The V gene lost 6 bases and the J gene lost 7 bases, with 10 bases spanning the gap. Germline assignment: CDR1 MNHNS and CDR2 SASEGT. The CDR3 is 13 amino acids. The CDR3 coding sequence is TGTGCCAGCAGCGAGGGGCTGAATTCACCCCTCCACTTT. Translated, it gives CASSEGLNSPLHF.